Below, 3 T cell receptor beta chains from the same sample are listed, as sequenced in a study of shared clonotypes between healthy human individuals. The protocol was immunoSEQ multiplex PCR, while the TCRdb copy is restricted to in-frame clones and leaves out a portion. The sample includes approximately 1.5 million clones, approximately 98% seen only once; the top ten take approximately 0.44%. Sequencing input: naive CD4+ T cells sorted from blood. Stated subset: CD45RA+ positively selected. Receptors were obtained from a man in his thirties or forties in good health.

The chain carries TRBV6-5 and TRBJ2-7; 7 bases are shared with TRBD2. The CDR3 has 13 amino acids. CDR1 is MNHEY, CDR2 SVGAGI, per germline. J gave up 2 bases and V 7 bases, and 5 bases lay outside the gene matches. The chain's CDR3 is CASNPSGTYEQYF. The CDR3 DNA reads as TGTGCCAGCAATCCCAGCGGGACCTACGAGCAGTACTTC.

Comments on this clone: This CDR3 is also generated by other DNA sequences in the sample. The CDR3, as DNA: TGCGCCAGCAGTCCAACAGGGTCCAATCAGCCCCAGCATTTT. Translated: CASSPTGSNQPQHF. The chain employs TRBV5-1 and TRBJ1-5; the D gene is possibly TRBD1 (6 bases). Looked up from germline, CDR1 is SGHRS and CDR2 is YFSETQ. This CDR3 region has 14 residues. The V gene lost 5 bases and the J gene lost 3 bases, with 12 bases spanning the gap.

The chain is built from TRBV15 and TRBJ2-7; D is unclear. Trimming removed 0 bases from V and 1 base from J, with 10 bases in between. CDR3 length: 15 residues. Germline lookup yields CDR1 LNHNV and CDR2 YYDKDF (reference sequence). CDR3 sequence: CATSRELKQSYEQYF. In DNA, the CDR3 is TGTGCCACCAGCAGAGAATTAAAACAGTCCTACGAGCAGTACTTC. Using reference TRBV15 and TRBJ2-7 for the parts outside the CDR3, the full variable domain is DAMVIQNPRYQVTQFGKPVTLSCSQTLNHNVMYWYQQKSSQAPKLLFHYYDKDFNNEADTPDNFQSRRPNTSFCFLDIRSPGLGDTAMYLCATSRELKQSYEQYFGPGTRLTVT.